This TCR beta chain was retrieved from a study of shared clonotypes between healthy human individuals. As concerns this clone: What it recognizes is unknown.

It was CD45RO-negative cells, positively selected for CCR7, that made up naive CD8 cells, with terminally differentiated effector memory CD45RA+ cells excluded. General observations from the study: In a few donors, approximately 5% of naive CD4 clonotypes appeared in common.

Germline CDR1 and CDR2: MDHEN and SYDVKM. The CDR3 loop spans 15 amino acids. V was trimmed by 2 bases and J by 0 bases, leaving 8 bases between them. Deep-level running was used for the assay. The protocol was immunoSEQ multiplex PCR, while the TCRdb copy is restricted to in-frame clones and leaves out a portion. The table shows about 2 million clones, with around 96% occurring only once. The chain employs TRBV28 and TRBJ1-3, with D unclear. The sequence derives from a man between 18 and 35 years old in good health. The specimen sequenced was naive CD8+ T cells sorted from blood. CDR3 DNA: TGTGCCAGCAGTTTACCCCACACCTCTGGAAACACCATATATTTT. Residues: CASSLPHTSGNTIYF.